Below are 18 T cell receptor beta chains sequenced from a single sample in a study of early T cells in non-severe SARS-CoV-2 infection. One entry per CDR3 protein results from TCRdb running MiXCR on the 5' RACE reads. The sample holds more than 80,000 distinct CDR3 sequences, approximately 11% seen once. Sequenced sample: whole blood. The receptors were sampled from an adult who was a healthcare worker with PCR-confirmed SARS-CoV-2 infection or an uninfected control (not recorded which).

The chain couples TRBV18 to TRBJ1-2; D perhaps matches TRBD1 (5 bases). The CDR3 is 14 amino acids. From germline, CDR1 is KGHSH and CDR2 LQKENI. V shed 1 base and J shed 2 bases, with 8 bases lying between them. CDR3 sequence: CASSPQAGNYGYTF. The CDR3 region has the DNA TGTGCCAGCTCACCACAGGCAGGGAACTATGGCTACACCTTC.

The genes are TRBV5-1 and TRBJ2-1; no clear D. V lost 0 bases and J lost 2, with 12 bases in between. CDR3 length: 16 amino acids. Germline V gene data show CDR1 as SGHRS and CDR2 as YFSETQ. The CDR3 DNA follows: TGCGCCAGCAGCTTGGGGGCAGTTCCTGCCTACAATGAGCAGTTCTTC. Translated: CASSLGAVPAYNEQFF.

This clonotype came up a few times. The rearrangement links TRBV6-2 or TRBV6-3 to TRBJ2-1; D might be TRBD1 or TRBD2, each matching 5 bases. V lost 6 bases to trimming and J lost 13 bases, with 16 bases between them. The CDR3 has 12 residues. Per germline, CDR1 MNHEY and CDR2 SVGEGT. CDR3 loop: CASSPRDLPQFF. The CDR3 bases are TGTGCCAGCAGCCCCCGGGACCTCCCACAGTTCTTC.

This clonotype has at least ten counts. In DNA, the CDR3 is TGTGCCACCAGCAGAGGAGAGGGATCGAGTGGTAATTCACCCCTCCACTTT. It translates to CATSRGEGSSGNSPLHF. The genes are TRBV15 and TRBJ1-6, with unresolved D. The CDR3 is 17 residues long. Trimming left V 1 base short and J 6 bases short, with 16 bases between. The germline gives CDR1 LNHNV, CDR2 YYDKDF (reference sequence). Filled out from reference TRBV15 and TRBJ1-6, the complete variable domain reads DAMVIQNPRYQVTQFGKPVTLSCSQTLNHNVMYWYQQKSSQAPKLLFHYYDKDFNNEADTPDNFQSRRPNTSFCFLDIRSPGLGDTAMYLCATSRGEGSSGNSPLHFGNGTRLTVT.

V usage is TRBV3-1 and J usage is TRBJ1-4, with D possibly being TRBD1 (5 bases). The germline gives CDR1 LGHDT, CDR2 YNNKEL (reference sequence). Trimming left V 1 base short and J 0 bases short, with 15 bases between. The length of the CDR3 is 18 residues. The CDR3 loop reads CASSQVAGSSATNEKLFF. The CDR3 bases are TGTGCCAGCAGCCAAGTGGCAGGGTCCTCGGCAACTAATGAAAAACTGTTTTTT.

This clonotype appeared a few times. V usage is TRBV7-3 and J usage is TRBJ2-1; D is uncertain. There are 14 residues in the CDR3. In germline, CDR1 is SGHTA, CDR2 FQGTGA. Between the trimmed V and J ends, which lost 2 bases and 6 bases, there was a span of 11 bases. The CDR3 DNA reads as TGTGCCAGCAGCTTATTGGGCTTCACCAATGAGCAGTTCTTC. The encoded protein is CASSLLGFTNEQFF.

This clonotype was observed at least ten times. The J gene is TRBJ2-2, the V gene TRBV29-1; TRBD1 matches 8 bases. The CDR3 spans 14 residues. Losses at the gene ends were 7 bases for V and 1 base for J; bases not matched to a gene: 5. Per the germline V gene, CDR1 is SQVTM and CDR2 is ANQGSEA. The DNA of the CDR3 is TGCAGCGCGATTGGGACAGGGAACACCGGGGAGCTGTTTTTT. It codes for CSAIGTGNTGELFF.

This clonotype has a handful of counts. The rearrangement uses TRBV29-1 and TRBJ2-7; the match to TRBD1 covers 7 bases. The CDR3 covers 13 residues. Looked up from germline, CDR1 is SQVTM and CDR2 is ANQGSEA. The junction had 9 bases not matched to a gene; V was cut back by 7 bases and J by 3 bases. The CDR3 spells CSARTGWSYEQYF. Written as DNA, the CDR3 is TGCAGCGCCCGGACAGGTTGGAGCTACGAGCAGTACTTC.

There are many counts of this clonotype. The gene calls are TRBV24-1 and TRBJ2-1; 11 bases align to TRBD1. Germline CDR1 reads KGHDR; CDR2 reads SFDVKD. Trimming cost V 6 bases and J 6 bases; bases outside gene matches: 6. The CDR3 spans 15 residues. The CDR3 nucleotides are TGTGCCACCAGTTCCGGGACAGGGGGGTCCAATGAGCAGTTCTTC. Encoded protein: CATSSGTGGSNEQFF.

This clonotype was counted between two and nine times. V gene TRBV5-5 combines with J gene TRBJ2-3, with a tentative D call TRBD2 (6 bases). V lost 2 bases, J lost 4 bases, and 11 bases lay in between. Germline CDR1 reads SGHKS; CDR2 reads YYEKEE (reference sequence). The CDR3 is 14 residues long. The CDR3 is CASSLEGGADTQYF. For the CDR3, the DNA is TGTGCCAGCAGCTTAGAGGGAGGAGCAGATACGCAGTATTTT.

This clonotype was detected only a few times. The V and J genes are TRBV7-2 and TRBJ1-1; 9 bases map to TRBD1. CDR1 SGHTA and CDR2 FQGNSA come from the germline V gene. J lost 5 bases, V lost 5 bases, and 6 bases had no gene match. The CDR3 is 14 amino acids. The CDR3, as DNA: TGTGCCAGCAGCCCAGGGACAGGGCGGACTGAAGCTTTCTTT. Translating it yields CASSPGTGRTEAFF.

This clonotype was seen a few times. The V and J genes are TRBV20-1 and TRBJ2-3; a weak D match, TRBD2 (5 bases). The germline V gene has CDR1 DFQATT and CDR2 SNEGSKA (reference sequence). The CDR3 has 13 residues. The ends were cut back, 4 bases at V and 6 bases at J, with 14 bases in the middle. CDR3 in amino acids: CSATGPGKDTQYF. The CDR3 region has the DNA TGCAGTGCTACCGGACCGGGGAAGGATACGCAGTATTTT.

This clonotype was found many times. The chain carries TRBV20-1 and TRBJ2-3; TRBD1 matches at 8 bases. The CDR3 contains 14 residues. Germline V lookup: CDR1 DFQATT, CDR2 SNEGSKA (reference sequence). V was pared by 2 bases and J by 3 bases, with 4 bases of the junction left unmatched. The CDR3: CSARRTGTTDTQYF. CDR3 nucleotides: TGCAGTGCTAGACGGACAGGGACTACAGATACGCAGTATTTT.

This clonotype came up many times. The rearrangement uses TRBV7-8 and TRBJ2-3; D remains ambiguous. The CDR3 runs 14 residues. The ends were cut back, 3 bases at V and 2 bases at J, with 9 bases in the middle. Germline loops: CDR1 SGHVS, CDR2 FQNEAQ. This CDR3 reads CASSLGRFTDTQYF. The DNA for the CDR3 is TGTGCCAGCAGCTTGGGTCGCTTCACAGATACGCAGTATTTT.

This clonotype showed up many times. This chain connects TRBV6-2 or TRBV6-3 to TRBJ2-3; TRBD2 matches 12 bases. The V gene end was trimmed by 6 bases and the J gene end by 4 bases; junction bases not matched to a gene: 11. Germline V gives CDR1 MNHEY, CDR2 SVGEGT. The CDR3 extends over 17 amino acids. CDR3 amino acids: CASRRSSGRAGADTQYF. The CDR3 nucleotides read TGTGCCAGCAGACGATCTAGCGGGAGGGCCGGCGCAGATACGCAGTATTTT.

The chain employs TRBV28 and TRBJ2-7, with 9 bases aligning to TRBD1. CDR3 length equals 15 residues. CDR1 is MDHEN, CDR2 SYDVKM, per germline. J gave up 4 bases and V 3 bases, and 7 bases lay outside the gene matches. This CDR3 reads CASSLSGTGSYEQYF. The CDR3 DNA follows: TGTGCCAGCAGTTTGTCCGGGACAGGGAGTTACGAGCAGTACTTC.

This chain joins TRBV5-1 and TRBJ2-1; 8 bases align to TRBD2. This CDR3 comprises 15 residues. CDR1 SGHRS and CDR2 YFSETQ come from the germline V gene. V was pared by 4 bases and J by 6 bases, with 9 bases of the junction left unmatched. The CDR3 region has the DNA TGCGCCAGCAGCCCCCCGGGACTAGAGGGCAATGAGCAGTTCTTC. It specifies CASSPPGLEGNEQFF.

The V call is TRBV11-3, the J call TRBJ2-7; 8 positions match TRBD1. The CDR3 extends over 16 amino acids. The germline V gene encodes CDR1 SGHNT and CDR2 YENEEA. The V gene end was trimmed by 5 bases and the J gene end by 3 bases; junction bases not matched to a gene: 12. DNA of the CDR3: TGTGCCAGCAGCCCCACTGGGACAGGCATACACTACGAGCAGTACTTC. This encodes CASSPTGTGIHYEQYF. The variable domain in full, with the rest retrieved from reference TRBV11-3 and TRBJ2-7, is EAGVVQSPRYKIIEKKQPVAFWCNPISGHNTLYWYLQNLGQGPELLIRYENEEAVDDSQLPKDRFSAERLKGVDSTLKIQPAELGDSAVYLCASSPTGTGIHYEQYFGPGTRLTVT.